The clone carrying this T cell receptor beta chain has only one observation. This could be a read error, since a much larger clone is one nucleotide away. The same CDR3 also results from other DNA sequences found in this sample. This CDR3 region has 15 residues. V was clipped by 2 bases and J by 7 bases, with 19 bases between them. Germline V CDR1 and CDR2: SGHDT, YYEEEE. This entry belongs to a study of blood T cell repertoires in COVID-19. Assay used: immunoSEQ multiplex PCR; TCRdb lists only in-frame clones, some missing. The repertoire has a few hundred thousand clones, around 90% of them found once; the top ten carry approximately 0.85%.

The rearrangement links TRBV5-6 to TRBJ2-7; TRBD2 might be the D (5 bases). The TCR comes from a woman aged 40-49 years who had recovered from COVID-19. Material: peripheral blood. The CDR3 sequence is CASSLEGSLGYEQYF. CDR3 in DNA: TGTGCCAGCAGCTTAGAGGGATCTTTAGGCTATGAGCAGTACTTC.